This passage covers 14 T cell receptor beta chains from one sample sequenced in a study of graft-versus-host responses after intestinal transplantation (dated by TCRdb to 2020 to 2023). Library creation used the immunoSEQ multiplex PCR assay. TCRdb took this table from immuneACCESS and kept in-frame rearrangements with V and J called. Such tables lack part of the clones; where checked against another copy, unresolved V genes explain under half of the gap, and the rest is unexplained. The sample profile shows some 96,000 clones; 87% of them were found once. Roughly 0.97% of the sample is held by the ten biggest clonotypes. This specimen's time point label, interpreted: cells obtained before transplantation from donor or recipient. Antigens of these TCRs are unknown. Sequenced here: unstimulated CD4+ T cells sorted from spleen or lymph node cells, sampled before transplant. These receptors were taken from a human donor who was the organ donor for an intestinal transplant.

The sample holds one count of this clone. V gene TRBV18 combines with J gene TRBJ1-1; D possibly corresponds to TRBD1 (6 bases). The CDR3 consists of 13 residues. The V end was cut by 8 bases, the J end by 2 bases, with 12 bases between. Germline V gene sequence: CDR1 KGHSH, CDR2 LQKENI. CDR3 protein: CASAQGLNTEAFF. In nucleotides, the CDR3 is TGTGCCAGCGCCCAGGGGCTTAACACTGAAGCTTTCTTT. The variable domain in full, with the rest retrieved from reference TRBV18 and TRBJ1-1, is NAGVMQNPRHLVRRRGQEARLRCSPMKGHSHVYWYRQLPEEGLKFMVYLQKENIIDESGMPKERFSAEFPKEGPSILRIQQVVRGDSAAYFCASAQGLNTEAFFGQGTRLTVV.

The chain has TRBV6-5 and TRBJ1-6, with D unresolved. In germline, CDR1 is MNHEY, CDR2 SVGAGI. This CDR3 has 12 residues. Trimming cost V 3 bases and J 13 bases, with 10 bases left between them. CDR3 amino acids: CASSYKGSPLHF. CDR3 sequence (DNA): TGTGCCAGCAGTTATAAAGGATCCCCCCTCCACTTT.

The rearrangement joins TRBV11-2 to TRBJ2-3; 8 bases agree with TRBD2. This CDR3 region has 16 residues. CDR1 and CDR2 from the germline V gene are SGHAT and FQNNGV. V dropped 3 bases and J dropped 4; count of bases not matched to a gene: 9. CDR3 DNA: TGTGCCAGCAGCTTCGGAGCGGGGGTCGGGGCAGATACGCAGTATTTT. Its translation: CASSFGAGVGADTQYF.

The V call is TRBV30, the J call TRBJ2-7; tentative D call: TRBD2 (7 bases). Trimming pared 2 bases from V and 5 bases from J, leaving 19 bases between. Germline loops: CDR1 GTSNPN, CDR2 SVGIG (reference sequence). This CDR3 contains 15 residues. The CDR3 spells CAWSRLGGALNEQYF. CDR3 DNA sequence: TGTGCCTGGAGTCGCCTGGGGGGGGCGCTTAACGAGCAGTACTTC.

This chain joins TRBV5-1 and TRBJ2-3, with 9 bases that match TRBD1. Germline CDR1 is SGHRS and CDR2 is YFSETQ. This CDR3 is built from 14 residues. V lost 5 bases, J lost 1 base, and 2 bases stayed unmatched. CDR3 amino acids: CASRTGGGTDTQYF. In DNA form, the CDR3 reads TGCGCCAGCAGGACAGGGGGGGGCACAGATACGCAGTATTTT. The full variable domain, completed using reference TRBV5-1 and TRBJ2-3, is KAGVTQTPRYLIKTRGQQVTLSCSPISGHRSVSWYQQTPGQGLQFLFEYFSETQRNKGNFPGRFSGRQFSNSRSEMNVSTLELGDSALYLCASRTGGGTDTQYFGPGTRLTVL.

The chain joins TRBV18 to TRBJ2-1, with D possibly TRBD1 on 8 matching bases. The CDR3 consists of 15 residues. Looked up from germline, CDR1 is KGHSH and CDR2 is LQKENI. The V gene lost 3 bases and the J gene lost 2 bases, with 11 bases spanning the gap. CDR3 sequence reads: CASSPTGGAYNEQFF. CDR3 in DNA: TGTGCCAGCTCACCTACAGGGGGGGCCTACAATGAGCAGTTCTTC.

The genes are TRBV19 and TRBJ2-3; D possibly matches TRBD1 or TRBD2 (6 bases each). CDR1 and CDR2 (germline): LNHDA, SQIVND (reference sequence). The V gene lost 4 bases and the J gene lost 2 bases, with 13 bases spanning the gap. This CDR3 contains 15 residues. The CDR3: CASSRGGLYTDTQYF. In DNA, the CDR3 is TGTGCCAGTAGTAGAGGGGGGCTTTACACAGATACGCAGTATTTT.

This sequence joins TRBV11-2 and TRBJ2-3, with D unclear. V lost 1 base to trimming and J lost 0 bases, with 11 bases between them. The CDR3 has 16 residues. Looked up from germline, CDR1 is SGHAT and CDR2 is FQNNGV. The CDR3 bases are TGTGCCAGCAGCTTAGTTTCCGTAATTAGCACAGATACGCAGTATTTT. It translates to CASSLVSVISTDTQYF.

The chain employs TRBV5-1 and TRBJ2-1, with 10 bases that match TRBD1. The CDR3 runs to 16 residues. In germline, CDR1 is SGHRS, CDR2 YFSETQ. V shed 4 bases and J 6 bases; nucleotides not matched to a gene: 10. The CDR3 sequence: CASSPIPGQGSNEQFF. CDR3 sequence (DNA): TGCGCCAGCAGCCCGATACCGGGACAGGGGTCCAATGAGCAGTTCTTC.

CDR3 DNA: TGCGCCAGCAGCCGCGTGGGAGCGGGGGTGCCCCCGGAGACCCAGTACTTC. Translation gives CASSRVGAGVPPETQYF. The chain has TRBV4-1 and TRBJ2-5, with 8 bases lining up with TRBD2. After removal of 4 bases from V and 5 bases from J, the junction contained 15 bases not matched to a gene. CDR1 MGHRA and CDR2 YSYEKL come from the germline V gene. The CDR3 extends over 17 amino acids.

The chain is built from TRBV7-7 and TRBJ2-2; 15 bases agree with TRBD2. The V gene's germline CDR1 is SSHAT and CDR2 FNYEAQ (reference sequence). Trimming removed 4 bases from V and 0 bases from J; junction bases left unmatched: 9. This CDR3 region has 20 residues. This chain's CDR3 is CASSSGTSGGIYPNTGELFF. Here the CDR3 DNA reads TGTGCCAGCAGCTCCGGGACTAGCGGGGGGATTTATCCGAACACCGGGGAGCTGTTTTTT.

The chain links TRBV11-3 to TRBJ2-1; weak D call: TRBD2 (6 bases). The length of the CDR3 is 12 residues. Trimming stripped 8 bases from V and 2 bases from J, with 7 bases between. Germline CDR1 SGHNT, CDR2 YENEEA. CDR3 nucleotide sequence: TGTGCCAGCGGCGGGGCCTACAATGAGCAGTTCTTC. This translates into CASGGAYNEQFF.

The chain is built from TRBV5-1 and TRBJ1-2, with D tentatively TRBD1 (6 bases). The germline gives CDR1 SGHRS, CDR2 YFSETQ. The CDR3 is 16 residues long. Trimming shortened V by 4 bases and J by 3 bases, and 19 bases separated the two germline ends. The CDR3 here is CASSAKQGSGYYGYTF. The CDR3, as DNA: TGCGCCAGCAGCGCAAAACAGGGAAGTGGATACTATGGCTACACCTTC.

The gene calls are TRBV19 and TRBJ2-3; D unclear. The CDR3 loop spans 13 amino acids. In germline, CDR1 is LNHDA, CDR2 SQIVND (reference sequence). Trimming took 4 bases from V and 4 from J, leaving 9 bases between them. This CDR3 reads CASSTRASDTQYF. CDR3 nucleotide sequence: TGTGCCAGTAGTACCCGAGCGTCAGATACGCAGTATTTT. Full variable domain (missing parts from reference TRBV19 and TRBJ2-3): DGGITQSPKYLFRKEGQNVTLSCEQNLNHDAMYWYRQDPGQGLRLIYYSQIVNDFQKGDIAEGYSVSREKKESFPLTVTSAQKNPTAFYLCASSTRASDTQYFGPGTRLTVL.